This entry lists 32 T cell receptor beta chains sequenced from one sample in a study of CD8 T cells in ankylosing spondylitis. TCRdb processed the 5' RACE reads anew with MiXCR; each CDR3 protein has one entry. The sample shows tens of thousands of distinct CDR3 sequences, under 5.5% of them seen only once. Sample: blood, either unsorted or a sorted T cell fraction (not recorded which). These receptors came from a male donor with ankylosing spondylitis or in good health (not recorded which).

This clonotype has ten or more counts. This chain joins TRBV18 and TRBJ1-6; D gene unclear. The CDR3 extends over 14 amino acids. The germline V gene encodes CDR1 KGHSH and CDR2 LQKENI. V was trimmed by 4 bases and J by 9 bases, leaving 13 bases between them. The CDR3 DNA is TGTGCCAGCTCACGCAGCGGAGTCCCTTCACCCCTCCACTTT. It yields the protein CASSRSGVPSPLHF.

This clonotype was counted many times. The V and J genes are TRBV4-3 and TRBJ1-5, with D hard to call. Germline V gene lookup returns CDR1 LGHNA and CDR2 YSLEER. The V and J ends lost 0 bases and 2 bases respectively, with 8 bases between them. This CDR3 spans 15 amino acids. The chain's CDR3 is CASSQEAGGNQPQHF. CDR3 nucleotide sequence: TGCGCCAGCAGCCAAGAGGCGGGAGGCAATCAGCCCCAGCATTTT.

As concerns this clonotype: The junction does not match germline at one end; this may be a read error. The chain uses TRBV5-6 and TRBJ1-1; D ambiguous. The CDR3 runs to 12 residues. Germline V lookup: CDR1 SGHDT, CDR2 YYEEEE. The CDR3 loop is CARSYGPLSWHF. CDR3 sequence (DNA): TGTGCCAGGAGCTACGGGCCGCTCTCCTGGCACTTT.

This clonotype was recorded many times. This sequence joins TRBV9 and TRBJ2-2; 12 bases fit TRBD1. The CDR3 covers 16 residues. With 3 bases clipped from V and 8 bases from J, the junction kept 8 bases outside the gene matches. CDR1 is SGDLS, CDR2 YYNGEE, per germline. CDR3 coding DNA: TGTGCCAGCAGCGGAAGGGGGGACAGGGGGCCTGGGGAGCTGTTTTTT. It codes for CASSGRGDRGPGELFF.

V usage is TRBV7-9 and J usage is TRBJ1-1, with D possibly matching TRBD1 (5 bases). This CDR3 is 15 amino acids long. Deletions cut 1 base from V and 3 bases from J, with 12 bases between. Germline V lookup: CDR1 SEHNR, CDR2 FQNEAQ (reference sequence). CDR3 nucleotide sequence: TGTGCCAGCAGCTTAGGGGCCAGGGTGGACACTGAAGCTTTCTTT. This sequence encodes CASSLGARVDTEAFF.

This clonotype was observed many times. The CDR3 protein is CASSLGGWENTEAFF. The CDR3 DNA is TGTGCCAGCAGTTTGGGGGGGTGGGAGAACACTGAAGCTTTCTTT. The chain links TRBV28 to TRBJ1-1, with D maybe TRBD1 (5 bases). V was cut by 3 bases and J by 1 base, with 12 bases left in between. CDR3 length equals 15 residues. Looked up from germline, CDR1 is MDHEN and CDR2 is SYDVKM.

This clonotype was found many times. V is TRBV4-1 and J is TRBJ2-2; TRBD1 aligns across 8 bases. CDR3 size: 15 residues. After removal of 2 bases from V and 5 bases from J, the junction contained 4 bases not matched to a gene. Germline assignment: CDR1 MGHRA and CDR2 YSYEKL. In nucleotides, the CDR3 is TGCGCCAGCAGCCAACAGGGGGCTCTAACCGGGGAGCTGTTTTTT. Translating it yields CASSQQGALTGELFF.

This clonotype was counted a few times. This chain connects TRBV12-3 or TRBV12-4 to TRBJ1-6; 11 bases match TRBD1. The CDR3 loop spans 15 amino acids. V lost 6 bases and J lost 10; bases outside the gene matches: 8. CDR3 sequence: CASSGQGAVSSPLHF. The CDR3 coding sequence is TGTGCCAGCAGCGGACAGGGGGCGGTGAGCTCACCCCTCCACTTT.

In its sample, this clonotype was seen many times. This chain links TRBV7-6 with TRBJ1-1; D perhaps matches TRBD1 (5 bases). The CDR3 extends over 14 amino acids. Germline values: CDR1 SGHVS, CDR2 FNYEAQ. The V end was cut by 4 bases, the J end by 4 bases, with 13 bases between. In DNA form, the CDR3 reads TGTGCCAGCAGCTCCCTAGGAGGGGCCACTGAAGCTTTCTTT. It yields the protein CASSSLGGATEAFF.

This clonotype was found many times. The V gene is TRBV7-2, the J gene TRBJ2-2, with 9 bases matching TRBD1. The germline V gene has CDR1 SGHTA and CDR2 FQGNSA. V was pared by 9 bases and J by 5 bases, with 16 bases of the junction left unmatched. CDR3 size: 17 residues. This chain's CDR3 is CASTRDRVYFVTGELFF. In DNA form, the CDR3 reads TGTGCCAGTACGCGGGACAGGGTGTATTTTGTTACCGGGGAGCTGTTTTTT.

This clonotype was seen at least ten times. The chain combines TRBV11-1 with TRBJ2-5; D call uncertain. The germline V gene encodes CDR1 SGHAT and CDR2 FQDESV (reference sequence). Trimming cost V 0 bases and J 5 bases, with 13 bases left between them. CDR3 length: 15 amino acids. CDR3 sequence reads: CASSLAGILSETQYF. In nucleotides, the CDR3 is TGTGCCAGCAGCTTAGCGGGGATTCTGAGCGAGACCCAGTACTTC. Looking up the rest from reference TRBV11-1 and TRBJ2-5 gives the full variable domain: EAEVAQSPRYKITEKSQAVAFWCDPISGHATLYWYRQILGQGPELLVQFQDESVVDDSQLPKDRFSAERLKGVDSTLKIQPAELGDSAMYLCASSLAGILSETQYFGPGTRLLVL.

Many counts were recorded for this clonotype. The chain uses TRBV4-1 and TRBJ2-1; D not resolved. The CDR3 runs to 15 residues. V was trimmed by 0 bases and J by 8 bases, leaving 14 bases between them. Germline CDR1 is MGHRA and CDR2 is YSYEKL. Here the CDR3 DNA reads TGCGCCAGCAGCCAAGAAGGAATGTATCTCGATGAGCAGTTCTTC. Its translation: CASSQEGMYLDEQFF.

The rearrangement uses TRBV20-1 and TRBJ2-5, with 7 bases lining up with TRBD2. The germline CDR1 and CDR2 sequences are DFQATT and SNEGSKA (reference sequence). There are 14 residues in the CDR3. J was trimmed by 9 bases and V by 0 bases; bases with no gene match: 10. CDR3 sequence (DNA): TGCAGTGCTAGAGATCTGGGGGGGAGGGAAGCCCAGTACTTC. It translates to CSARDLGGREAQYF.

This clonotype was observed at least ten times. V gene TRBV5-1 combines with J gene TRBJ2-1; 14 bases are shared with TRBD2. The CDR3 runs to 16 residues. V trimming: 4 bases; J trimming: 4 bases; junction bases outside the gene matches: 4. Germline loops: CDR1 SGHRS, CDR2 YFSETQ. The CDR3 loop is CASSPTSGGEYNEQFF. CDR3 nucleotides: TGCGCCAGCAGCCCGACTAGCGGGGGGGAATACAATGAGCAGTTCTTC.

This clonotype was seen a handful of times. V gene TRBV7-2 combines with J gene TRBJ2-1, with D perhaps matching TRBD1 (5 bases). This CDR3 comprises 13 residues. Germline V CDR1 and CDR2: SGHTA, FQGNSA. The V and J ends lost 5 bases and 4 bases respectively, with 9 bases between them. The CDR3, as DNA: TGTGCCAGCAGCCCACGACAGTACAATGAGCAGTTCTTC. Protein sequence: CASSPRQYNEQFF.

This clonotype has a count of ten or more. The chain is built from TRBV10-3 and TRBJ2-2; maybe TRBD1 (6 bases). Germline CDR1 is ENHRY and CDR2 is SYGVKD. The CDR3 runs to 16 residues. Trimming cost V 3 bases and J 2 bases, with 13 bases left between them. The CDR3 nucleotides are TGTGCCATCAGTGACCCCAGGACAGATAACACCGGGGAGCTGTTTTTT. This codes for CAISDPRTDNTGELFF.

This clonotype was counted many times. The V and J genes are TRBV13 and TRBJ1-1, with unresolved D. The V and J ends lost 1 base and 0 bases respectively, with 15 bases between them. The V gene's germline CDR1 is PRHDT and CDR2 FYEKMQ (reference sequence). The CDR3 loop spans 17 amino acids. CDR3 protein: CASSLAPFGTLNTEAFF. In DNA, the CDR3 is TGTGCCAGCAGCTTAGCCCCTTTCGGAACCTTGAACACTGAAGCTTTCTTT.

This clonotype was seen ten or more times. The gene calls are TRBV29-1 and TRBJ2-7, with D maybe TRBD1 (5 bases). The V gene's germline CDR1 is SQVTM and CDR2 ANQGSEA. This CDR3 is 11 amino acids long. Trimming left V 3 bases short and J 6 bases short, with 9 bases between. CDR3 nucleotides: TGCAGCGTTGACAGGGATAGCGAGCAGTACTTC. Protein product: CSVDRDSEQYF.

This clonotype was seen many times. The chain is built from TRBV5-1 and TRBJ1-5; 7 bases match TRBD1. CDR3 size: 16 residues. Germline V CDR1 and CDR2: SGHRS, YFSETQ. Germline trimming cut 0 bases from V and 9 bases from J; bases unmatched to any gene: 12. The CDR3 region is CASSLVPDDSGGPQHF. The CDR3 DNA is TGCGCCAGCAGCTTGGTCCCGGATGACTCAGGGGGGCCCCAGCATTTT.

This clonotype was observed at least ten times. The rearrangement links TRBV11-2 to TRBJ1-5, with TRBD1 matching over 9 bases. With 5 bases clipped from V and 4 bases from J, the junction kept 3 bases outside the gene matches. The CDR3 length is 14 residues. Germline CDR1 is SGHAT and CDR2 is FQNNGV. The DNA of the CDR3 is TGTGCCAGCAGCCCGGACAGGGGAAATCAGCCCCAGCATTTT. Translated: CASSPDRGNQPQHF.

This clonotype has at least ten counts. V is TRBV6-5 and J is TRBJ1-5; 7 bases agree with TRBD1. The germline CDR1 and CDR2 sequences are MNHEY and SVGAGI. The CDR3 extends over 14 amino acids. V lost 0 bases, J lost 5 bases, and 1 base stayed unmatched. This CDR3 is CASSYSQGDQPQHF. CDR3 DNA: TGTGCCAGCAGTTACTCGCAGGGGGATCAGCCCCAGCATTTT.

Many counts were recorded for this clonotype. The chain joins TRBV28 to TRBJ1-1; the D is unclear. Per germline, CDR1 MDHEN and CDR2 SYDVKM. Deletions cut 6 bases from V and 8 bases from J, with 16 bases between. The CDR3 is 13 amino acids. The CDR3 protein is CASSPPGRREAFF. For the CDR3, the DNA is TGTGCCAGCAGCCCCCCGGGGAGGCGGGAAGCTTTCTTT.

As concerns this clonotype: Being one base from a much bigger clone, this may be a read error. The V and J genes are TRBV5-1 and TRBJ2-5, with 7 bases that match TRBD1. The CDR3 is 14 residues long. Germline lookup yields CDR1 SGHRS and CDR2 YFSETQ. The CDR3 reads CVSSVGQLQETQYF. The CDR3, as DNA: TGCGTCAGCAGCGTGGGACAGCTACAAGAGACCCAGTACTTC.

This clonotype was detected ten times or more. This chain connects TRBV9 to TRBJ2-3; D is uncertain. V lost 3 bases, J lost 3 bases, and 14 bases lay in between. CDR1 is SGDLS and CDR2 is YYNGEE in the germline V gene. CDR3 length equals 15 residues. CDR3 nucleotide sequence: TGTGCCAGCAGCGAACGGACCTTTGCGACAGATACGCAGTATTTT. It encodes CASSERTFATDTQYF.

The table lists this clonotype with many counts. CDR3 loop: CASSLPPGLSSTQETQYF. CDR3 in DNA: TGTGCCAGCAGCCTGCCCCCGGGACTATCGTCGACCCAAGAGACCCAGTACTTC. The chain uses TRBV3-1 and TRBJ2-5, with 7 bases identical to TRBD2. The junction had 15 bases not matched to a gene; V was cut back by 4 bases and J by 1 base. CDR3 length: 18 residues. The germline gives CDR1 LGHDT, CDR2 YNNKEL (reference sequence).

This clonotype was seen repeatedly, ten times or more. The chain joins TRBV15 to TRBJ1-6; 7 bases are a match to TRBD1. The CDR3 consists of 14 residues. Germline assignment: CDR1 LNHNV and CDR2 YYDKDF (reference sequence). The V and J ends lost 8 bases and 9 bases, in that order; junction bases with no gene match: 10. This CDR3 reads CATDTGQRLSPLHF. The CDR3 region has the DNA TGTGCCACCGATACGGGACAGAGACTTTCACCCCTCCACTTT.

This clonotype was seen repeatedly, ten times or more. The chain carries TRBV25-1 and TRBJ2-2; 8 nucleotides agree with TRBD1. Germline CDR1 and CDR2: MGHDK and SYGVNS. The CDR3 is 15 amino acids. With 6 bases clipped from V and 3 bases from J, the junction kept 6 bases outside the gene matches. The CDR3 DNA is TGTGCCAGCAGACAGGGGGTGGGAGACACCGGGGAGCTGTTTTTT. This sequence encodes CASRQGVGDTGELFF. Full variable domain (rest looked up from reference TRBV25-1 and TRBJ2-2): EADIYQTPRYLVIGTGKKITLECSQTMGHDKMYWYQQDPGMELHLIHYSYGVNSTEKGDLSSESTVSRIRTEHFPLTLESARPSHTSQYLCASRQGVGDTGELFFGEGSRLTVL.

This clonotype has ten or more counts. The V call is TRBV28, the J call TRBJ1-6, with D perhaps TRBD1 (5 bases). V was clipped by 1 base and J by 5 bases, with 12 bases between them. Germline-derived CDR1 and CDR2 are MDHEN and SYDVKM. This CDR3 comprises 16 residues. This chain's CDR3 is CASSLLREQDNSPLHF. The CDR3 DNA sequence: TGTGCCAGCAGTTTATTAAGGGAACAGGATAATTCACCCCTCCACTTT. Full variable domain (remainder filled in from reference TRBV28 and TRBJ1-6): DVKVTQSSRYLVKRTGEKVFLECVQDMDHENMFWYRQDPGLGLRLIYFSYDVKMKEKGDIPEGYSVSREKKERFSLILESASTNQTSMYLCASSLLREQDNSPLHFGNGTRLTVT.

This clonotype has a count of ten or more. The V and J genes are TRBV27 and TRBJ2-7; 7 nucleotides agree with TRBD2. V was pared by 4 bases and J by 5 bases, with 11 bases of the junction left unmatched. The germline CDR1 and CDR2 sequences are MNHEY and SMNVEV (reference sequence). The length of the CDR3 is 15 residues. The CDR3 sequence: CASSYRGGGKDEQYF. The CDR3 DNA reads TGTGCCAGCAGTTATCGCGGCGGGGGTAAGGACGAGCAGTACTTC.

This clonotype has at least ten counts. CDR3 coding DNA: TGCGCCAGCAGCCTTACCCCCGGGACAGGGGTGCACAATGAGCAGTTCTTC. Its translation is CASSLTPGTGVHNEQFF. This chain connects TRBV5-1 to TRBJ2-1; 10 bases agree with TRBD1. Per germline, CDR1 SGHRS and CDR2 YFSETQ. The CDR3 has 17 amino acids. J was trimmed by 5 bases and V by 4 bases; bases with no gene match: 12.

The table lists this clonotype with a few counts. The CDR3 DNA reads as TGTGCCAGCAGCACCCGGACGTACTCCTACGAGCAGTACTTC. It codes for CASSTRTYSYEQYF. The chain carries TRBV7-2 and TRBJ2-7; D call uncertain. The germline gives CDR1 SGHTA, CDR2 FQGNSA. Trimming removed 5 bases at V and 0 bases at J, with 11 bases between. The CDR3 has 14 residues.

This clonotype was seen ten or more times. The gene calls are TRBV6-5 and TRBJ2-7, with D perhaps TRBD1 (5 bases). V was shortened by 0 bases and J by 3 bases, with 12 bases between the two germline ends. The CDR3 spans 15 residues. The germline gives CDR1 MNHEY, CDR2 SVGAGI. DNA of the CDR3: TGTGCCAGCAGTTACTCGACAAGGGGTGGCTACGAGCAGTACTTC. Translated: CASSYSTRGGYEQYF.